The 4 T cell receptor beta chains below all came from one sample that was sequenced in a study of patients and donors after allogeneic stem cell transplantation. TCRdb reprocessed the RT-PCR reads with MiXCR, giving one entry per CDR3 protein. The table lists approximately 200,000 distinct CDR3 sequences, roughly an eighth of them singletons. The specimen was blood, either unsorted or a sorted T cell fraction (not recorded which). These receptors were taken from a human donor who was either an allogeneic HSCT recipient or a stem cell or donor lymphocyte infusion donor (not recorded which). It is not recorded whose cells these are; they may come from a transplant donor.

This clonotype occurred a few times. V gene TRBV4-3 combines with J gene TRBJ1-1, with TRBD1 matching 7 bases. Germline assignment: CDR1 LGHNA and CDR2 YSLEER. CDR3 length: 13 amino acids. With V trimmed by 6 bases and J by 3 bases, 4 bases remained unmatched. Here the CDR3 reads CASRRQGDTEAFF. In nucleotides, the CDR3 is TGCGCCAGCAGACGCCAGGGGGACACTGAAGCTTTCTTT.

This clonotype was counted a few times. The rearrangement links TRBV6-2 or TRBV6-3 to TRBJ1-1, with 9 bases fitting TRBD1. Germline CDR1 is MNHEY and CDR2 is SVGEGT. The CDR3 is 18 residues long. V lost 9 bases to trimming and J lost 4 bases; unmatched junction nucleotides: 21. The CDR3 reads CASKGRGGQGRSSTEAFF. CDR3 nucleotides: TGTGCCAGTAAAGGACGAGGGGGACAGGGTAGATCGAGCACTGAAGCTTTCTTT.

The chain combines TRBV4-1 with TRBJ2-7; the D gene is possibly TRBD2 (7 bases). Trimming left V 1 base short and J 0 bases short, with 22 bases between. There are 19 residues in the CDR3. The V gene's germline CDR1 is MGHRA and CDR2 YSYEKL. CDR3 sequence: CASSQGGGPSQIRSYEQYF. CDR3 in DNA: TGCGCCAGCAGCCAAGGGGGGGGGCCGTCGCAGATCCGCTCCTACGAGCAGTACTTC.

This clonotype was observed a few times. The CDR3 is CASSLPRQVRNQPQHF. The CDR3 DNA follows: TGTGCCAGCAGCTTACCAAGACAGGTCCGCAATCAGCCCCAGCATTTT. The chain employs TRBV5-4 and TRBJ1-5, with D perhaps TRBD1 (6 bases). Per the germline V gene, CDR1 is SGHNT and CDR2 is YYREEE (reference sequence). This CDR3 is 16 amino acids long. V was shortened by 2 bases and J by 2 bases, with 14 bases between the two germline ends.